What follows describes a single T cell receptor beta chain. Its antigen is unknown. The data were obtained in a study of T-cell reconstitution after alpha-beta-depleted transplantation in children. Preparation of the TCRbeta library used unique molecular identifiers. TCRdb analysed the PCR reads with MiXCR anew, one entry per CDR3 protein. The sample has hundreds of thousands of distinct CDR3 sequences; 10% to 15% are singletons. The CDR3 runs to 14 residues. V was trimmed by 5 bases and J by 10 bases, leaving 18 bases between them. The germline V gene encodes CDR1 SEHNR and CDR2 FQNEAQ (reference sequence). Findings of the study overall: About two months after transplant, alpha-beta T cells reportedly came from several hundred expanded graft clones. Most T-cell counts and diversity one year after the transplant came from T cells that were newly produced. In some patients, recipient T cells and intrathymic progenitors surviving conditioning explained high day-60 diversity.

V and J are TRBV7-9 and TRBJ2-1; D may be TRBD2 (6 bases). The sequencing used PBMCs, mostly from graft donor cells, collected 360 days after TCRalphabeta/CD19-depleted stem cell transplant. This receptor was obtained from a male patient between 10 and 17 years old who had a stem cell transplant for acute myeloid leukemia, so the T cells may come from the graft donor. The chain's CDR3 is CASSRVSGTTEQFF. CDR3 in DNA: TGTGCCAGCAGCCGCGTTAGCGGCACTACAGAGCAGTTCTTC.